This T cell receptor (beta chain) is drawn from a study of lymphopenia after photon versus proton radiotherapy. General observations from the study: After lymphocyte nadir, photon-treated repertoires showed oligoclonal expansion, especially CD8+ Temra. Larger post-nadir TCR diversity loss correlated inversely with survival in deceased patients. Relative stability marked proton patients; photon patients lost diversity and naive cells. Authors raise, but do not show, better survival with proton therapy.

This clone occurred once. Its antigen is unidentified. This CDR3 region has 16 residues. Germline V gene lookup returns CDR1 SGHVS and CDR2 FQNEAQ. V was clipped by 4 bases and J by 1 base, with 16 bases between them. The method was immunoSEQ multiplex PCR; TCRdb's version includes in-frame clones alone and lacks a portion of them. The sample consists of under 20,000 clones, roughly 90% of them appearing once. This specimen was peripheral blood, taken from a patient treated with photon-based radiotherapy. The chain recombines TRBV7-8 with TRBJ1-1; D possibly corresponds to TRBD1 (6 bases). This clonotype was sampled from a woman aged 40-49 years with cholangiocarcinoma. CDR3 in amino acids: CASSYRTGTQNTEAFF. The CDR3 region has the DNA TGTGCCAGCAGCTACCGCACCGGGACACAGAACACTGAAGCTTTCTTT.